This T cell receptor (beta chain) was sequenced for a study of blood T cell repertoires in COVID-19. Study context: PBMCs, B-cell-depleted T cells, or T cells were the source of the cDNA or gDNA that made up the material.

In the study's own analysis: Reference gene primer amplification in the assay estimated nucleated cell counts. Sequenced by immunoSEQ multiplex PCR; TCRdb stores in-frame clones only, minus some. From that table come the V and J calls and clone size; the DNA was used to work out D and trimming. The data contain roughly 130,000 clones, about 79% of them singletons. V was pared by 4 bases and J by 6 bases, with 14 bases between. Germline loops: CDR1 LGHNA, CDR2 YNFKEQ. The CDR3 covers 14 residues. The sample consisted of peripheral blood. The sequence was collected from a woman older than 75 with acute or convalescent COVID-19. This chain links TRBV4-2 with TRBJ2-3, with D perhaps matching TRBD2 (5 bases). The CDR3 DNA reads as TGTGCCAGCAGCCCCAACTTAGCGAAGGATACGCAGTATTTT. This translates into CASSPNLAKDTQYF.